The clone carrying this T cell receptor (beta chain) has at least ten counts. As yet, its antigen is unknown. The data belong to a study of T cells after yellow fever vaccination. Study findings and constraints: Reappearing after the booster were most of the clones from primary vaccination (approximately 96% CD4, about 87% CD8). The bulk population could contribute abundant contaminating clonotypes to FACS-sorted repertoires.

A universal primer site and UMIs were added as TCR cDNA was made by 5'RACE template switching. TCRdb used MiXCR to reprocess the 5' RACE reads, holding one entry per CDR3 protein. The sample includes 250,000 to 300,000 distinct CDR3 sequences, about 5% of them seen just once. Germline V gene data show CDR1 as LGHNA and CDR2 as YNFKEQ. Trimming shortened V by 4 bases and J by 7 bases, and 17 bases separated the two germline ends. The CDR3 is made up of 15 amino acids. This TCR derives from a man between 18 and 35 years old who received the YFV17D yellow fever vaccine. The chain combines TRBV4-2 with TRBJ2-1; D gene uncertain. The sample consisted of CD4+ T cells sorted from PBMCs, taken on the day of the yellow fever booster vaccination. The CDR3 loop reads CASSPGRTEPNEQFF. CDR3 coding DNA: TGTGCCAGCAGCCCCGGACGGACGGAACCGAATGAGCAGTTCTTC.